The source of this T cell receptor beta chain is a study of cytomegalovirus exposure and HLA in healthy donors. The CDR3 runs 16 residues. Germline V gene sequence: CDR1 SGHVS, CDR2 FNYEAQ. With 3 bases clipped from V and 0 bases from J, the junction kept 6 bases outside the gene matches. Of note for this clone: Other DNA sequences of this sample code for an identical CDR3.

Researchers ran the PCR with 60 Vbeta and 13 Jbeta primers. Repertoires were generated with immunoSEQ multiplex PCR, while TCRdb's copy carries only in-frame clones and drops some. Of roughly 130,000 clones in the sample, roughly four fifths are singletons; the top ten hold under 6.5%. This receptor was identified in a woman between 45 and 60 years old in good health and CMV-seropositive. V is TRBV7-6 and J is TRBJ2-3; 7 bases align to TRBD1. The sequencing input was PBMCs. The CDR3 DNA sequence: TGTGCCAGCAGCTTGGGAAGGGGACAGAGCACAGATACGCAGTATTTT. Protein sequence: CASSLGRGQSTDTQYF. Supplemented by reference TRBV7-6 and TRBJ2-3, the full variable domain reads GAGVSQSPRYKVTKRGQDVALRCDPISGHVSLYWYRQALGQGPEFLTYFNYEAQQDKSGLPNDRFSAERPEGSISTLTIQRTEQRDSAMYRCASSLGRGQSTDTQYFGPGTRLTVL.